Sequencing of this T cell receptor (beta chain) was carried out in a study of blood T cell repertoires in COVID-19. Across the whole study: Italy, Spain and the United States were the sources of the convalescent and acute COVID-19 samples. Nucleic acid was either cDNA or gDNA, and it came from T cells, B-cell-depleted T cells, or PBMCs.

Trimming cost V 6 bases and J 4 bases, with 14 bases left between them. The germline V gene encodes CDR1 ENHRY and CDR2 SYGVKD. The CDR3 sequence is 14 residues long. Study processing details: By means of reference gene primer amplification, nucleated cell counts were estimated. Generated by immunoSEQ multiplex PCR, the TCRdb table keeps only in-frame clones and is missing some. That table furnishes V, J and clone size, whereas the DNA furnished D and trimming. This sample has tens of thousands of clones, with approximately 90% found just once. Source material: peripheral blood. The chain carries TRBV10-3 and TRBJ2-3; possible D gene TRBD1, 6 bases. The TCR originated in a human donor with active COVID-19. The donor label of this sample is uncertain. CDR3: CAIRSGGEADTQYF. In DNA, the CDR3 is TGTGCCATCAGGAGTGGGGGCGAGGCAGATACGCAGTATTTT.